The 30 T cell receptor beta chains in this list originate from one sample, sequenced in a study of CD8 T cells in ankylosing spondylitis. TCRdb ran MiXCR on the 5' RACE reads and lists one entry per CDR3 protein. The sample has 200,000 to 250,000 distinct CDR3 sequences, roughly 25% seen once. The specimen was blood, either unsorted or a sorted T cell fraction (not recorded which). The receptor source for this set is a male donor with ankylosing spondylitis or in good health (not recorded which).

The chain combines TRBV5-1 with TRBJ2-3; the match to TRBD2 covers 11 bases. The CDR3 is 15 residues long. Trimming cost V 2 bases and J 4 bases; bases outside gene matches: 3. Germline CDR1 and CDR2: SGHRS and YFSETQ. CDR3 DNA: TGCGCCAGCAGCTTTAGCGGGAGGGGCGCAGATACGCAGTATTTT. It translates to CASSFSGRGADTQYF.

On this clonotype: A read error is possible here, since a much larger clone lies one base away. The chain recombines TRBV5-1 with TRBJ2-2; possibly TRBD2 for D (6 bases). Germline values: CDR1 SGHRS, CDR2 YFSETQ. The CDR3 length is 14 residues. Here the CDR3 reads CSSSSSANTGELFF. CDR3 bases: TGCTCCAGCAGCTCTAGCGCGAACACCGGGGAGCTGTTTTTT.

In its sample, this clonotype was seen many times. The chain is built from TRBV29-1 and TRBJ2-5, with 12 bases aligning to TRBD2. V lost 2 bases to trimming and J lost 4 bases; unmatched junction nucleotides: 5. This CDR3 is 15 amino acids long. Germline CDR1 is SQVTM and CDR2 is ANQGSEA. CDR3 sequence reads: CSVEKASGRGETQYF. The CDR3 region has the DNA TGCAGCGTTGAAAAGGCTAGCGGGAGGGGAGAGACCCAGTACTTC.

In this sample, this clonotype turned up many times. The V call is TRBV5-1, the J call TRBJ1-4; D gene ambiguous. V lost 2 bases to trimming and J lost 10 bases, with 21 bases between them. Germline CDR1 SGHRS, CDR2 YFSETQ. This CDR3 is 16 amino acids long. Here the CDR3 DNA reads TGCGCCAGCAGCTTCCAGATAGGCTCACCTTCCCCAAAACTGTTTTTT. Protein: CASSFQIGSPSPKLFF.

The chain uses TRBV29-1 and TRBJ2-6; D remains ambiguous. The CDR3 contains 14 residues. Trimming pared 7 bases from V and 1 base from J, leaving 11 bases between. Germline values: CDR1 SQVTM, CDR2 ANQGSEA. The CDR3 is CSARVGSGANVLTF. The CDR3 DNA is TGCAGCGCCCGGGTAGGTTCTGGGGCCAACGTCCTGACTTTC.

The V call is TRBV12-3 or TRBV12-4, the J call TRBJ2-1, with D unclear. V was trimmed by 9 bases and J by 5 bases, leaving 8 bases between them. This CDR3 is 11 amino acids long. CDR3 sequence reads: CASLSNNEQFF. In nucleotides, the CDR3 is TGTGCCAGTCTGAGTAACAATGAGCAGTTCTTC.

This clonotype came up many times. The chain combines TRBV5-6 with TRBJ2-5; D unclear. The germline V and J ends were trimmed by 2 bases and 2 bases, with 10 bases remaining between them. The CDR3 has 14 residues. The germline CDR1 and CDR2 sequences are SGHDT and YYEEEE. CDR3 residues: CASSLSSAQETQYF. The CDR3 DNA reads as TGTGCCAGCAGCTTATCCAGTGCTCAAGAGACCCAGTACTTC.

This clonotype was observed many times. This rearrangement joins TRBV20-1 to TRBJ2-3; D is possibly TRBD1 or TRBD2 (6 bases each). The V gene's germline CDR1 is DFQATT and CDR2 SNEGSKA (reference sequence). The CDR3 totals 13 residues. The V and J ends lost 4 bases and 3 bases respectively, with 11 bases between them. The CDR3 nucleotides read TGCAGTGCTACGGTAGGGGGGACAGATACGCAGTATTTT. This encodes CSATVGGTDTQYF.

This clonotype has ten or more counts. The chain carries TRBV7-2 and TRBJ1-5; no reliable D call. Looked up from germline, CDR1 is SGHTA and CDR2 is FQGNSA. V shed 1 base and J shed 0 bases, with 10 bases lying between them. The CDR3 covers 16 residues. CDR3 loop: CASSLGAGDSNQPQHF. Here the CDR3 DNA reads TGTGCCAGCAGCTTAGGGGCTGGCGATAGCAATCAGCCCCAGCATTTT.

This clonotype was detected many times. The rearrangement uses TRBV29-1 and TRBJ2-1; D is ambiguous. CDR3 length equals 13 residues. Germline CDR1 SQVTM, CDR2 ANQGSEA. Trimming left V 4 bases short and J 4 bases short, with 11 bases between. CDR3 loop: CSVADDIYNEQFF. The CDR3 coding sequence is TGCAGCGTTGCGGATGATATATACAATGAGCAGTTCTTC.

This clonotype was seen ten or more times. V and J are TRBV5-6 and TRBJ1-3, with a weak D call TRBD1 (5 bases). The CDR3 is 15 amino acids. Trimming took 3 bases from V and 4 from J, leaving 14 bases between them. CDR1 is SGHDT, CDR2 YYEEEE, per germline. CDR3 loop: CASSSRGLFGNTIYF. In nucleotides, the CDR3 is TGTGCCAGCAGCTCAAGGGGCCTCTTCGGAAACACCATATATTTT.

Only a few counts were recorded for this clonotype. The rearrangement uses TRBV29-1 and TRBJ2-7, with TRBD1 identical over 10 bases. CDR1 SQVTM and CDR2 ANQGSEA come from the germline V gene. The CDR3 extends over 14 amino acids. Trimming removed 4 bases from V and 5 bases from J; junction bases left unmatched: 8. CDR3 sequence: CSVVLGQGRDEQYF. For the CDR3, the DNA is TGCAGCGTTGTCTTGGGACAGGGGCGGGACGAGCAGTACTTC.

This clonotype was observed many times. The V and J genes are TRBV5-1 and TRBJ1-3; D not resolved. Germline values: CDR1 SGHRS, CDR2 YFSETQ. The CDR3 runs to 14 residues. V shed 4 bases and J shed 4 bases, with 12 bases lying between them. Here the CDR3 DNA reads TGCGCCAGCAGCCCGGACCCGGGCGGAAACACCATATATTTT. This encodes CASSPDPGGNTIYF.

This clonotype was detected many times. The V call is TRBV6-1, the J call TRBJ2-5; 9 bases align to TRBD1. V gave up 4 bases and J gave up 5 bases; unmatched junction bases: 8. This CDR3 comprises 15 residues. CDR1 is MNHNS and CDR2 is SASEGT in the germline V gene. The CDR3 spells CASSARQGGGETQYF. As DNA, the CDR3 is TGTGCCAGCAGTGCCCGACAGGGGGGTGGCGAGACCCAGTACTTC.

There are many counts of this clonotype. The chain is built from TRBV29-1 and TRBJ2-7; D ambiguous. The ends were cut back, 5 bases at V and 7 bases at J, with 18 bases in the middle. In germline, CDR1 is SQVTM, CDR2 ANQGSEA. The CDR3 contains 13 residues. CDR3 sequence (DNA): TGCAGCGTTACCGGAAGCACGAGAGGAGAGCAGTACTTC. Protein sequence: CSVTGSTRGEQYF.

In this sample, this clonotype turned up many times. This chain links TRBV20-1 with TRBJ2-5, with 7 bases fitting TRBD2. Unmatched junction bases numbered 5, after V lost 2 bases and J lost 5 bases. Germline lookup yields CDR1 DFQATT and CDR2 SNEGSKA (reference sequence). The CDR3 has 13 residues. CDR3 sequence reads: CSARRAGAETQYF. The CDR3 DNA reads as TGCAGTGCTAGAAGGGCGGGAGCTGAGACCCAGTACTTC.

This clonotype was recorded a few times. Here the CDR3 reads CSVEGTSGYNEQFF. The CDR3 DNA sequence: TGCAGCGTTGAAGGGACTAGCGGATACAATGAGCAGTTCTTC. The gene calls are TRBV29-1 and TRBJ2-1, with TRBD2 matching over 10 bases. The CDR3 extends over 14 amino acids. Germline assignment: CDR1 SQVTM and CDR2 ANQGSEA. V trimming: 1 base; J trimming: 4 bases; junction bases outside the gene matches: 1.

This clonotype was seen just once. The chain combines TRBV10-3 with TRBJ2-1, with D unresolved. CDR1 ENHRY and CDR2 SYGVKD come from the germline V gene. Trimming removed 10 bases at V and 7 bases at J, with 11 bases between. This CDR3 is 11 amino acids long. The CDR3 DNA follows: TGTGCCACGGGTATCCAGAATGAGCAGTTCTTC. As protein: CATGIQNEQFF.

The V call is TRBV6-1, the J call TRBJ2-7; D possibly corresponds to TRBD2 (5 bases). CDR3 length equals 14 residues. Trimming took off 6 bases at V and 0 bases at J, with 12 bases between the two ends. CDR1 and CDR2 from the germline V gene are MNHNS and SASEGT. The CDR3: CASSRGQISYEQYF. Here the CDR3 DNA reads TGTGCCAGCAGCAGAGGGCAAATCTCCTACGAGCAGTACTTC.

The rearrangement uses TRBV18 and TRBJ2-1; D remains ambiguous. Germline V gives CDR1 KGHSH, CDR2 LQKENI. V dropped 4 bases and J dropped 5 bases, with 9 bases sitting between them. CDR3 length equals 13 residues. In DNA form, the CDR3 reads TGTGCCAGCTCACAGTTATTGGACAATGAGCAGTTCTTC. The encoded protein is CASSQLLDNEQFF.

This clonotype has a count of ten or more. This rearrangement joins TRBV7-3 to TRBJ2-1; a possible D gene is TRBD2 (6 bases). Trimming cost V 1 base and J 7 bases, with 11 bases left between them. The CDR3 consists of 14 residues. The germline V gene encodes CDR1 SGHTA and CDR2 FQGTGA. Written as DNA, the CDR3 is TGTGCCAGCAGCTTAAATGGGGGGAGGAATGAGCAGTTCTTC. Translated: CASSLNGGRNEQFF. Based on the CDR3 plus reference TRBV7-3 and TRBJ2-1, the full variable domain is GAGVSQTPSNKVTEKGKYVELRCDPISGHTALYWYRQSLGQGPEFLIYFQGTGAADDSGLPNDRFFAVRPEGSVSTLKIQRTERGDSAVYLCASSLNGGRNEQFFGPGTRLTVL.

This clonotype was seen only once. The chain links TRBV20-1 to TRBJ2-7, with a possible D match to TRBD2 (6 bases). V lost 5 bases and J 0 bases, leaving 11 bases between the germline ends. CDR1 is DFQATT and CDR2 is SNEGSKA in the germline V gene (reference sequence). The CDR3 has 13 amino acids. The CDR3 DNA reads TGCAGTGCTTTCGGGGGAAGCTCCTACGAGCAGTACTTC. Amino acid sequence: CSAFGGSSYEQYF.

This clonotype was found a few times. The gene calls are TRBV3-1 and TRBJ2-3, with TRBD2 identical over 14 bases. V shed 1 base and J 6 bases; nucleotides not matched to a gene: 6. The CDR3 consists of 17 residues. Germline CDR1 is LGHDT and CDR2 is YNNKEL (reference sequence). The CDR3 sequence is CASSQGGLAGGWDTQYF. In DNA form, the CDR3 reads TGTGCCAGCAGCCAAGGAGGACTAGCGGGAGGATGGGATACGCAGTATTTT.

This clonotype was seen ten or more times. The chain couples TRBV6-5 to TRBJ2-5, with 7 bases fitting TRBD1. Germline CDR1 reads MNHEY; CDR2 reads SVGAGI. With V trimmed by 0 bases and J by 4 bases, 8 bases remained unmatched. The length of the CDR3 is 16 residues. In DNA form, the CDR3 reads TGTGCCAGCAGTTACTCTGGCAGGGGGTTGTCAGAGACCCAGTACTTC. It codes for CASSYSGRGLSETQYF.

The chain has TRBV27 and TRBJ1-1, with 8 bases that match TRBD1. The length of the CDR3 is 15 residues. Trimming took 10 bases from V and 5 from J; bases not matched to a gene: 15. In germline, CDR1 is MNHEY, CDR2 SMNVEV (reference sequence). In DNA, the CDR3 is TGTGCCACTGGGCCTACGACAGGGGCCAGGACTGAAGCTTTCTTT. Residues: CATGPTTGARTEAFF.

This clonotype was seen ten or more times. This chain links TRBV15 with TRBJ2-7; D may match TRBD1 or TRBD2 (6 bases each). The CDR3 runs 16 residues. Germline loops: CDR1 LNHNV, CDR2 YYDKDF (reference sequence). The V end lost 5 bases, the J end lost 0 bases, and 17 bases lay between the germline ends. In DNA, the CDR3 is TGTGCCACCAGCTCCAAGGGGGGCGGGTTCTCCTACGAGCAGTACTTC. It is translated as CATSSKGGGFSYEQYF.

This clonotype has a handful of counts. The V gene is TRBV5-5, the J gene TRBJ1-5, with 11 bases fitting TRBD1. The CDR3 covers 15 residues. Germline assignment: CDR1 SGHKS and CDR2 YYEKEE (reference sequence). V trimming: 4 bases; J trimming: 5 bases; junction bases outside the gene matches: 5. CDR3 nucleotide sequence: TGTGCCAGCAGCCGGACAGGGGGCGAGGATCAGCCCCAGCATTTT. This translates into CASSRTGGEDQPQHF. Using reference TRBV5-5 and TRBJ1-5 for the parts outside the CDR3, the full variable domain is DAGVTQSPTHLIKTRGQQVTLRCSPISGHKSVSWYQQVLGQGPQFIFQYYEKEERGRGNFPDRFSARQFPNYSSELNVNALLLGDSALYLCASSRTGGEDQPQHFGDGTRLSIL.

The V and J genes are TRBV20-1 and TRBJ2-7, with 7 bases that match TRBD2. Trimming took 1 base from V and 4 from J; bases not matched to a gene: 10. CDR3 length: 15 residues. Germline loops: CDR1 DFQATT, CDR2 SNEGSKA (reference sequence). This CDR3 reads CSARALSGKRYEQYF. DNA for the CDR3: TGCAGTGCTAGAGCCCTGAGCGGGAAAAGGTACGAGCAGTACTTC.

This clonotype was detected many times. V gene TRBV5-6 combines with J gene TRBJ2-2; tentatively, D is TRBD2 (6 bases). The CDR3 is made up of 17 amino acids. The V end lost 6 bases, the J end lost 4 bases, and 22 bases lay between the germline ends. Germline V gene sequence: CDR1 SGHDT, CDR2 YYEEEE. The CDR3 DNA is TGTGCCAGCACCCTGGAGGGACCCGGAAGGTCCACCGGGGAGCTGTTTTTT. It translates to CASTLEGPGRSTGELFF.

This clonotype was found many times. The gene calls are TRBV14 and TRBJ2-1, with 7 bases identical to TRBD2. The V and J ends lost 2 bases and 10 bases, in that order; junction bases with no gene match: 5. The CDR3 is 13 residues long. Germline V gives CDR1 SGHDN, CDR2 FVKESK. Here the CDR3 DNA reads TGTGCCAGCAGCCAACTACTAGCGCAAGAGCAGTTCTTC. It specifies CASSQLLAQEQFF. The full variable domain, its missing parts supplied by reference TRBV14 and TRBJ2-1, is EAGVTQFPSHSVIEKGQTVTLRCDPISGHDNLYWYRRVMGKEIKFLLHFVKESKQDESGMPNNRFLAERTGGTYSTLKVQPAELEDSGVYFCASSQLLAQEQFFGPGTRLTVL.